These T cell receptor beta chains were read from a single sample in a study of shared clonotypes between healthy human individuals. Clones were read by immunoSEQ multiplex PCR, and TCRdb kept only the in-frame ones, dropping some. Of 2 million to 2.5 million clones listed, less than 95% are singletons. Sequenced: naive CD4+ T cells from PBMCs. The receptors stem from a man between 18 and 35 years old in good health. Some clones in this sample may be carry-over from other donors' samples. Each CDR3 is given with its conserved first and last residue. The D gene is left open where the match is weak. Clone size, where shown, is once, few, many, or a class for clones that have expanded.

size,V,J,D,CDR3,DNA
NA,TRBV19,TRBJ2-3,NA,CASSMVVGVDTQYF,TGTGCCAGTAGTATGGTCGTAGGGGTAGATACGCAGTATTTT
NA,TRBV5-1,TRBJ1-2,NA,CASGGAYGYTF,TGCGCCAGCGGGGGTGCCTATGGCTACACCTTC
NA,TRBV11-1,TRBJ1-3,NA,CASSQYSYSGNTIYF,TGTGCCAGCAGCCAATACAGCTACTCTGGAAACACCATATATTTT
NA,TRBV7-2,TRBJ1-6,NA,CASSLAGYNSPLHF,TGTGCCAGCAGCTTAGCCGGTTATAATTCACCCCTCCACTTT
NA,TRBV5-4,TRBJ2-5,TRBD2,CASSLAVAGVKETQYF,TGTGCCAGCAGCTTGGCGGTAGCGGGGGTCAAAGAGACCCAGTACTTC
once,TRBV7-2,TRBJ1-2,NA,CASSFGVGGYGYTF,TGTGCCAGCAGCTTCGGCGTGGGGGGATATGGCTACACCTTC
NA,TRBV11-1,TRBJ1-2,NA,CASSQTNYGYTF,TGTGCCAGCAGCCAAACTAACTATGGCTACACCTTC
NA,TRBV28,TRBJ1-2,TRBD1,CASSLGLQGVNYGYTF,TGTGCCAGCAGTTTGGGCTTACAGGGGGTTAACTATGGCTACACCTTC
NA,TRBV5-4,TRBJ2-3,TRBD2,CASSLQLAGTDTQYF,TGTGCCAGCAGCTTGCAGCTAGCGGGGACAGATACGCAGTATTTT
NA,TRBV19,TRBJ2-5,NA,CASSDTTGMETQYF,TGTGCCAGTAGTGACACTACAGGGATGGAGACCCAGTACTTC
NA,TRBV27,TRBJ2-7,TRBD2,CASSGPSGRSYEQYF,TGTGCCAGCAGTGGCCCTAGCGGGAGGTCTTACGAGCAGTACTTC
NA,TRBV5-4,TRBJ2-5,TRBD1,CASSPNRGAVETQYF,TGTGCCAGCAGCCCGAACAGGGGAGCGGTCGAGACCCAGTACTTC
NA,TRBV29-1,TRBJ2-3,NA,CSVWFADTQYF,TGCAGCGTTTGGTTCGCAGATACGCAGTATTTT
NA,TRBV28,TRBJ1-4,NA,CASSLLGREKLFF,TGTGCCAGCAGTTTGTTAGGAAGGGAAAAACTGTTTTTT
NA,TRBV19,TRBJ2-7,TRBD2,CASTSGRSYEQYF,TGTGCCAGTACCAGCGGGAGGTCCTACGAGCAGTACTTC
once,TRBV5-1,TRBJ2-7,TRBD1,CASSLGPRQGAPEQYF,TGCGCCAGCAGCTTGGGCCCTAGACAGGGGGCGCCCGAGCAGTACTTC
NA,TRBV28,TRBJ2-3,NA,CASSLQEDTQYF,TGTGCCAGCAGTTTACAGGAAGATACGCAGTATTTT
NA,TRBV5-1,TRBJ2-5,NA,CASSLVQGGETQYF,TGCGCCAGCAGCTTAGTACAGGGTGGCGAGACCCAGTACTTC
NA,TRBV28,TRBJ1-5,NA,CASSVRTPSNQPQHF,TGTGCCAGCAGCGTGAGGACACCGAGCAATCAGCCCCAGCATTTT
NA,TRBV23-1,TRBJ1-5,NA,CASSQRPDSNQPQHF,TGCGCCAGCAGTCAAAGACCAGATAGCAATCAGCCCCAGCATTTT
NA,TRBV2,TRBJ2-5,NA,CASSLMAETQYF,TGTGCCAGCAGTCTTATGGCGGAGACCCAGTACTTC
once,TRBV10-3,TRBJ2-1,NA,CAIRTRDTQFF,TGTGCCATCAGGACCCGGGACACCCAGTTCTTC